This T cell receptor (beta chain) was captured by sequencing in a study of follicular helper T cells after annual influenza vaccination. Here immunoSEQ multiplex PCR was the method, and the copy in TCRdb shows in-frame clones only, minus some. The sample yields about 15,000 clones, roughly 84% seen once. Study conclusions and caveats: Recurrent ICOS+CD38+ cTfh clonotypes included tetramer and AIM influenza-specific ones.

The V and J ends lost 7 bases and 3 bases respectively, with 13 bases between them. The germline CDR1 and CDR2 sequences are MNHEY and SMNVEV (reference sequence). This CDR3 comprises 14 residues. A note on this clone: Antigen specificity is unknown.

This sample's time point: 2014-2015 season, 7 days after vaccination. ICOS+CD38+ and ICOS-CD38- fractions were sorted from non-naive CD4+CXCR5+PD-1+ cells. This receptor was identified in an adult who received the influenza vaccine. The V gene is TRBV27, the J gene TRBJ2-1, with a weak D call TRBD1 (6 bases). The input for sequencing was CXCR5+ CD38- circulating T follicular helper cells from blood, taken 7 days after influenza vaccination. As to subset: circulating Tfh, non-naive CD4+CXCR5+PD-1+ (ICOS+CD38+ or ICOS-CD38-). The CDR3 DNA sequence: TGTGCCAGCATGCAGAACAGGGACTACAATGAGCAGTTCTTC. Translation: CASMQNRDYNEQFF.